Listed here are 28 T cell receptor beta chains from one sample, sequenced in a study of shared clonotypes between healthy human individuals. Assay: immunoSEQ multiplex PCR; the TCRdb copy retains only in-frame clones and omits some. The sample has about 2 million clones, roughly 94% seen once. Naive CD8 isolation took CD45RO-negative cells positively selected for CCR7 and excluded terminally differentiated effector memory CD45RA+ cells. Sequencing used naive CD8+ T cells sorted from blood. These receptors all come from a man aged 18 to 30 in good health.

On this clone itself: The same CDR3 is also encoded by other DNA sequences in this sample. This sequence joins TRBV5-5 and TRBJ1-1; D unclear. There are 13 residues in the CDR3. Per germline, CDR1 SGHKS and CDR2 YYEKEE (reference sequence). The V gene lost 4 bases and the J gene lost 0 bases, with 7 bases spanning the gap. CDR3: CASSLGVNTEAFF. The CDR3 nucleotides read TGTGCCAGCAGCCTCGGGGTGAACACTGAAGCTTTCTTT.

This chain joins TRBV4-3 and TRBJ2-6; D not certain. The CDR3 has 15 amino acids. Germline-derived CDR1 and CDR2 are LGHNA and YSLEER. The V gene lost 0 bases and the J gene lost 0 bases, with 3 bases spanning the gap. This chain's CDR3 is CASSQDGSGANVLTF. Here the CDR3 DNA reads TGCGCCAGCAGCCAAGACGGCTCTGGGGCCAACGTCCTGACTTTC.

As to this clone: At one boundary the junction diverges from the germline segment, which might be a read error. The rearrangement uses TRBV28 and TRBJ1-5; D uncertain. The CDR3 is made up of 11 amino acids. Germline V gene lookup returns CDR1 MDHEN and CDR2 SYDVKM. The CDR3 spells CASSPSGFLDF. The CDR3 nucleotides read TGTGCCAGCAGTCCTTCGGGCTTTTTGGATTTT.

V usage is TRBV11-2 and J usage is TRBJ2-3; TRBD2 might be the D (5 bases). Germline V gives CDR1 SGHAT, CDR2 FQNNGV. Trimming removed 0 bases at V and 1 base at J, with 14 bases between. CDR3 length: 17 amino acids. The CDR3 DNA follows: TGTGCCAGCAGCTTAGATGGGCGAACTAGGGGCACAGATACGCAGTATTTT. The encoded protein is CASSLDGRTRGTDTQYF.

CDR3 amino acids: CAISEVGLETQYF. CDR3 DNA sequence: TGTGCCATCAGTGAAGTAGGGTTGGAGACCCAGTACTTC. The chain has TRBV10-3 and TRBJ2-5, with D unclear. Deletions cut 3 bases from V and 5 bases from J, with 10 bases between. Germline V gene lookup returns CDR1 ENHRY and CDR2 SYGVKD. CDR3 size: 13 residues.

The chain employs TRBV30 and TRBJ2-1; D uncertain. The V end lost 4 bases, the J end lost 0 bases, and 10 bases lay between the germline ends. CDR3 length equals 14 residues. Germline CDR1 is GTSNPN and CDR2 is SVGIG (reference sequence). The CDR3 is CAWNGVSSYNEQFF. The CDR3 DNA follows: TGTGCCTGGAATGGCGTTAGCTCCTACAATGAGCAGTTCTTC.

In nucleotides, the CDR3 is TGTGCCAGCAGCTTAGGCGGGAGACGCACAGATACGCAGTATTTT. This gives the protein CASSLGGRRTDTQYF. The chain joins TRBV11-3 to TRBJ2-3, with TRBD2 matching 7 bases. Losses at the gene ends were 1 base for V and 1 base for J; bases not matched to a gene: 2. CDR1 and CDR2 from the germline V gene are SGHNT and YENEEA. The CDR3 spans 15 residues. Full variable domain (missing parts from reference TRBV11-3 and TRBJ2-3): EAGVVQSPRYKIIEKKQPVAFWCNPISGHNTLYWYLQNLGQGPELLIRYENEEAVDDSQLPKDRFSAERLKGVDSTLKIQPAELGDSAVYLCASSLGGRRTDTQYFGPGTRLTVL.

This chain joins TRBV11-2 and TRBJ2-5; 9 nucleotides match TRBD1. CDR3 length: 14 amino acids. Germline V gives CDR1 SGHAT, CDR2 FQNNGV. J lost 4 bases, V lost 3 bases, and 3 bases had no gene match. CDR3 in DNA: TGTGCCAGCAGCTTCACAGGGGGCGCAGAGACCCAGTACTTC. Translating it yields CASSFTGGAETQYF.

The chain combines TRBV27 with TRBJ2-7; perhaps TRBD2 as D (6 bases). Trimming pared 10 bases from V and 4 bases from J, leaving 20 bases between. Germline assignment: CDR1 MNHEY and CDR2 SMNVEV (reference sequence). The length of the CDR3 is 14 residues. The CDR3 bases are TGTGCCACCAAGCAGGGCGGGGACCTTTACGAGCAGTACTTC. Translated: CATKQGGDLYEQYF.

The chain uses TRBV25-1 and TRBJ1-3; D unresolved. This CDR3 comprises 11 residues. Germline V CDR1 and CDR2: MGHDK, SYGVNS. CDR3 in amino acids: CANRGGNTIYF. The CDR3 nucleotides are TGTGCTAATAGAGGTGGAAACACCATATATTTT.

The chain employs TRBV5-8 and TRBJ1-1; D not resolved. Germline-derived CDR1 and CDR2 are SGHTS and YDEGEE. V shed 4 bases and J shed 4 bases, with 14 bases lying between them. CDR3 length: 14 amino acids. CDR3 protein: CASSLGEVPTEAFF. The CDR3 DNA is TGTGCCAGCAGCCTCGGGGAAGTTCCCACTGAAGCTTTCTTT.

The chain uses TRBV4-1 and TRBJ1-6; D may be TRBD1 (6 bases). V lost 8 bases, J lost 7 bases, and 21 bases lay in between. The germline V gene has CDR1 MGHRA and CDR2 YSYEKL. The CDR3 runs 16 residues. The CDR3 DNA follows: TGCGCCAGCCAATATTCAACAGGGCAACAAAATTCACCCCTCCACTTT. Its translation is CASQYSTGQQNSPLHF.

This clone appeared a single time. The chain is built from TRBV2 and TRBJ2-7; D might be TRBD1 (6 bases). The CDR3 covers 14 residues. Trimming pared 6 bases from V and 2 bases from J, leaving 14 bases between. CDR1 and CDR2 from the germline V gene are SNHLY and FYNNEI. CDR3 residues: CASRVPDSAYEQYF. CDR3 coding DNA: TGTGCCAGCAGGGTGCCGGACAGTGCCTACGAGCAGTACTTC.

A note on this clone: Other nucleotide sequences in the sample specify the same CDR3. CDR3 in DNA: TGTGCCAGTAGTCTTGGGGGCAATGAGCAGTTCTTC. Its protein product is CASSLGGNEQFF. V is TRBV19 and J is TRBJ2-1; either TRBD1 or TRBD2 may supply D (5 bases each). This CDR3 has 12 residues. Trimming took 5 bases from V and 6 from J, leaving 8 bases between them. The germline CDR1 and CDR2 sequences are LNHDA and SQIVND (reference sequence).

The chain recombines TRBV6-5 with TRBJ2-3; TRBD1 aligns across 7 bases. Germline assignment: CDR1 MNHEY and CDR2 SVGAGI. Unmatched junction bases numbered 5, after V lost 4 bases and J lost 4 bases. The CDR3 is 14 amino acids. The CDR3: CASSFLQGADTQYF. CDR3 bases: TGTGCCAGCAGTTTCTTGCAGGGGGCAGATACGCAGTATTTT.

The chain couples TRBV7-9 to TRBJ2-1; D is unresolved. Germline V gene data show CDR1 as SEHNR and CDR2 as FQNEAQ (reference sequence). Between the trimmed V and J ends, which lost 1 base and 6 bases, there was a span of 7 bases. The CDR3 totals 13 residues. The CDR3 loop reads CASSLDGFNEQFF. CDR3 nucleotides: TGTGCCAGCAGCTTAGATGGGTTCAATGAGCAGTTCTTC. Filled out from reference TRBV7-9 and TRBJ2-1, the complete variable domain reads DTGVSQNPRHKITKRGQNVTFRCDPISEHNRLYWYRQTLGQGPEFLTYFQNEAQLEKSRLLSDRFSAERPKGSFSTLEIQRTEQGDSAMYLCASSLDGFNEQFFGPGTRLTVL.

The chain uses TRBV15 and TRBJ2-1; the D gene could be TRBD1 or TRBD2 (6 bases each). The V end lost 0 bases, the J end lost 11 bases, and 20 bases lay between the germline ends. CDR3 length: 16 residues. From germline, CDR1 is LNHNV and CDR2 YYDKDF (reference sequence). CDR3 amino acids: CATSRDRRGPTGQQFF. CDR3 nucleotide sequence: TGTGCCACCAGCAGAGATCGCCGGGGGCCGACTGGGCAGCAGTTCTTC.

The rearrangement links TRBV27 to TRBJ2-3; no clear D gene. V was shortened by 6 bases and J by 0 bases, with 10 bases between the two germline ends. CDR3 length: 14 residues. Germline lookup yields CDR1 MNHEY and CDR2 SMNVEV (reference sequence). CDR3 amino acids: CASRGIPSTDTQYF. CDR3 DNA sequence: TGTGCCAGCAGAGGCATACCTAGCACAGATACGCAGTATTTT.

Written as DNA, the CDR3 is TGTGCCAGCAGTTTGCTAGGGGGAATACATCCAACTATTAACTATGGCTACACCTTC. Translated: CASSLLGGIHPTINYGYTF. The chain combines TRBV28 with TRBJ1-2; D may be TRBD1 (6 bases). V gave up 3 bases and J gave up 1 base, with 24 bases separating them. Germline loops: CDR1 MDHEN, CDR2 SYDVKM. This CDR3 has 19 amino acids.

The chain has TRBV4-3 and TRBJ1-1; D possibly corresponds to TRBD1 (6 bases). Trimming pared 2 bases from V and 3 bases from J, leaving 16 bases between. CDR1 is LGHNA and CDR2 is YSLEER in the germline V gene. This CDR3 spans 16 amino acids. CDR3: CASSQIPSGGYTEAFF. The CDR3 DNA is TGCGCCAGCAGCCAAATCCCCAGCGGGGGCTACACTGAAGCTTTCTTT.

V is TRBV4-3 and J is TRBJ2-5; D might be TRBD2 (6 bases). The CDR3 runs to 14 residues. Germline-derived CDR1 and CDR2 are LGHNA and YSLEER. V lost 0 bases, J lost 4 bases, and 9 bases lay in between. The CDR3 spells CASSQDLEGETQYF. As DNA, the CDR3 is TGCGCCAGCAGCCAAGATCTGGAGGGAGAGACCCAGTACTTC.

The rearrangement uses TRBV2 and TRBJ1-5; D is ambiguous. CDR3 length equals 15 residues. V lost 6 bases and J 0 bases, leaving 12 bases between the germline ends. The germline CDR1 and CDR2 sequences are SNHLY and FYNNEI. The CDR3 reads CASSPSEGSNQPQHF. CDR3 bases: TGTGCCAGCAGCCCGTCGGAGGGTAGCAATCAGCCCCAGCATTTT.

The V gene is TRBV27, the J gene TRBJ2-3; 7 positions agree with TRBD1. Unmatched junction bases numbered 7, after V lost 1 base and J lost 3 bases. Germline loops: CDR1 MNHEY, CDR2 SMNVEV (reference sequence). The CDR3 extends over 16 amino acids. Here the CDR3 DNA reads TGTGCCAGCAGTTTATTACAGGGGTTAGGTACAGATACGCAGTATTTT. Protein: CASSLLQGLGTDTQYF.

Only a few counts were recorded for this clone. The chain employs TRBV7-2 and TRBJ2-6; no clear D. Germline CDR1 is SGHTA and CDR2 is FQGNSA. The CDR3 loop spans 14 amino acids. Trimming stripped 5 bases from V and 4 bases from J, with 9 bases between. CDR3 region: CASSMNTGANVLTF. The CDR3 coding sequence is TGTGCCAGCAGCATGAATACAGGGGCCAACGTCCTGACTTTC.

The chain links TRBV6-6 to TRBJ1-1; the D gene is possibly TRBD1 (6 bases). V dropped 1 base and J dropped 7 bases, with 10 bases sitting between them. Germline CDR1 and CDR2: MNHNY and SVGAGI (reference sequence). The CDR3 has 13 amino acids. CDR3 in amino acids: CASSYWGAGEAFF. DNA of the CDR3: TGTGCCAGCAGTTACTGGGGGGCTGGTGAAGCTTTCTTT.

This rearrangement joins TRBV29-1 to TRBJ2-3; unclear D gene. V was pared by 7 bases and J by 3 bases, with 14 bases between. Germline CDR1 SQVTM, CDR2 ANQGSEA. This CDR3 is built from 13 residues. In DNA form, the CDR3 reads TGCAGCGCATTCTCAGCCACGACAGATACGCAGTATTTT. It yields the protein CSAFSATTDTQYF.

This clone occurred a few times. The chain recombines TRBV6-6 with TRBJ1-2; no clear D. Trimming stripped 6 bases from V and 11 bases from J, with 13 bases between. The length of the CDR3 is 11 residues. Germline V gene sequence: CDR1 MNHNY, CDR2 SVGAGI (reference sequence). In DNA form, the CDR3 reads TGTGCCAGCAGCTCCGCATTTTGGTACACCTTC. It translates to CASSSAFWYTF.

This chain joins TRBV5-6 and TRBJ2-2, with D possibly TRBD2 on 5 matching bases. This CDR3 region has 15 residues. Germline CDR1 is SGHDT and CDR2 is YYEEEE. The V end was cut by 7 bases, the J end by 2 bases, with 15 bases between. The CDR3 nucleotides read TGTGCCAGCCCCCAAGAGCGGAGTAACACCGGGGAGCTGTTTTTT. This encodes CASPQERSNTGELFF.